These 31 T cell receptor beta chains came from one sample sequenced in a study of Ad26.COV2.S vaccination and SARS-CoV-2 variants. The sample's treatment: roughly 18 received Ad26.COV2.S at low or high dose, single or two shots; several received placebo; per-sample allocation not given. The study sampled participants on day 63 after the first vaccine or placebo injection. Produced via immunoSEQ multiplex PCR; TCRdb's table is partial and in-frame only. The sample includes hundreds of thousands of clones, 89% of them seen just once. The starting material was peripheral blood, obtained in a trial of Ad26.COV2.S vaccine versus placebo. These receptors originate from a person aged 18-60 years who received the Ad26.COV2.S COVID-19 vaccine or a placebo.

The J gene is TRBJ2-5, the V gene TRBV7-2, with 8 nucleotides matching TRBD2. The trim removed 5 bases at V and 5 bases at J, leaving 7 bases unmatched. CDR1 is SGHTA, CDR2 FQGNSA, per germline. This CDR3 comprises 14 residues. CDR3 in DNA: TGTGCCAGCAGCCACGGACTAGCATGGGAGACCCAGTACTTC. Translation gives CASSHGLAWETQYF.

This clone has just one count. The V and J genes are TRBV28 and TRBJ2-2; D might be TRBD1 (6 bases). The V gene lost 5 bases and the J gene lost 9 bases, with 13 bases spanning the gap. The CDR3 covers 13 residues. Germline CDR1 reads MDHEN; CDR2 reads SYDVKM. The CDR3 DNA is TGTGCCAGCAGTGACAGGTGGGGCAGGGAGCTGTTTTTT. It encodes CASSDRWGRELFF.

This rearrangement joins TRBV10-2 to TRBJ2-3, with 9 bases lining up with TRBD2. Per the germline V gene, CDR1 is WSHSY and CDR2 is SAAADI. The V and J ends lost 10 bases and 6 bases, in that order; junction bases with no gene match: 11. This CDR3 spans 14 amino acids. CDR3 residues: CATLGAGGVDTQYF. The CDR3 bases are TGCGCCACCCTAGGGGCGGGGGGGGTGGATACGCAGTATTTT.

The gene calls are TRBV18 and TRBJ2-2; TRBD2 matches 8 bases. This CDR3 is 17 amino acids long. Trimming at V came to 2 bases and at J to 0 bases, leaving 5 bases not matched to a gene. Germline V gene lookup returns CDR1 KGHSH and CDR2 LQKENI. The CDR3 nucleotides read TGTGCCAGCTCACCAAGGGTAGCGGGAACGAACACCGGGGAGCTGTTTTTT. This gives the protein CASSPRVAGTNTGELFF.

The rearrangement joins TRBV4-3 to TRBJ2-7, with 8 positions matching TRBD1. The trim removed 2 bases at V and 2 bases at J, leaving 8 bases unmatched. CDR3 size: 16 residues. Germline V lookup: CDR1 LGHNA, CDR2 YSLEER. The CDR3 nucleotides are TGCGCCAGCAGCCAAACCCCGACAGGGGCTCCCTACGAGCAGTACTTC. Translation gives CASSQTPTGAPYEQYF.

The V call is TRBV5-1, the J call TRBJ2-7; D unresolved. Germline V gives CDR1 SGHRS, CDR2 YFSETQ. The CDR3 extends over 14 amino acids. Trimming took 3 bases from V and 0 from J, leaving 10 bases between them. This CDR3 reads CASSSGPSSYEQYV. In DNA form, the CDR3 reads TGCGCCAGCAGCTCCGGCCCTAGCTCCTACGAGCAGTACGTC.

The genes are TRBV14 and TRBJ2-7, with D possibly matching TRBD2 (5 bases). This CDR3 is built from 13 residues. The V end was cut by 4 bases, the J end by 2 bases, with 9 bases between. In germline, CDR1 is SGHDN, CDR2 FVKESK. CDR3 in DNA: TGTGCCAGCAGCCCGACGGGGACCTACGAGCAGTACTTC. This codes for CASSPTGTYEQYF.

The J gene is TRBJ2-3, the V gene TRBV2; the match to TRBD2 covers 12 bases. The CDR3 sequence is 15 residues long. With V trimmed by 5 bases and J by 3 bases, 3 bases remained unmatched. Germline assignment: CDR1 SNHLY and CDR2 FYNNEI. The CDR3 loop is CASSPGTSGTDTQYF. CDR3 DNA sequence: TGTGCCAGCAGTCCGGGGACTAGCGGGACAGATACGCAGTATTTT.

The chain is built from TRBV4-1 and TRBJ1-3, with a possible D match to TRBD1 (5 bases). CDR3 length: 16 residues. Trimming pared 4 bases from V and 0 bases from J, leaving 13 bases between. The germline CDR1 and CDR2 sequences are MGHRA and YSYEKL. CDR3 in amino acids: CASSRVTDRSGNTIYF. The CDR3 region has the DNA TGCGCCAGCAGCCGAGTGACAGACCGCTCTGGAAACACCATATATTTT.

This clone appeared once. The V gene is TRBV5-5, the J gene TRBJ1-4; D unresolved. CDR1 is SGHKS, CDR2 YYEKEE, per germline (reference sequence). This CDR3 is 15 amino acids long. The V gene lost 0 bases and the J gene lost 4 bases, with 10 bases spanning the gap. The CDR3 DNA sequence: TGTGCCAGCAGCTTGGCGGCCGTAGTTAATGAAAAACTGTTTTTT. The encoded protein is CASSLAAVVNEKLFF.

The chain has TRBV28 and TRBJ1-5; possibly TRBD1 for D (6 bases). The CDR3 length is 14 residues. V lost 1 base and J lost 5, with 9 bases in between. Germline CDR1 MDHEN, CDR2 SYDVKM. The CDR3 DNA sequence: TGTGCCAGCAGTTTATATCCAGGGGATCAGCCCCAGCATTTT. This sequence encodes CASSLYPGDQPQHF.

This sequence joins TRBV20-1 and TRBJ2-7; D is uncertain. The CDR3 has 11 residues. Germline V gene sequence: CDR1 DFQATT, CDR2 SNEGSKA (reference sequence). V was shortened by 3 bases and J by 0 bases, with 3 bases between the two germline ends. Written as DNA, the CDR3 is TGCAGTGCTAGCTTCTCCTACGAGCAGTACTTC. Protein sequence: CSASFSYEQYF.

The CDR3 DNA reads as TGTGCCAGCAGCCTACAGACTAGCGGGGAAGAGACCCAGTACTTC. Protein product: CASSLQTSGEETQYF. The V gene is TRBV7-9, the J gene TRBJ2-5; 11 bases are a match to TRBD2. Germline V gene sequence: CDR1 SEHNR, CDR2 FQNEAQ (reference sequence). V gave up 5 bases and J gave up 3 bases; unmatched junction bases: 5. The CDR3 extends over 15 amino acids.

CDR3 loop: CASSGSQSGKLFF. Here the CDR3 DNA reads TGTGCCAGCAGCGGAAGTCAGTCTGGAAAACTGTTTTTT. V gene TRBV9 combines with J gene TRBJ1-4; D is unresolved. The V end lost 3 bases, the J end lost 10 bases, and 13 bases lay between the germline ends. This CDR3 is built from 13 residues. Germline assignment: CDR1 SGDLS and CDR2 YYNGEE.

The chain recombines TRBV11-1 with TRBJ2-5; D remains ambiguous. The CDR3 is 12 amino acids. Germline V gene lookup returns CDR1 SGHAT and CDR2 FQDESV (reference sequence). Trimming shortened V by 1 base and J by 5 bases, and 5 bases separated the two germline ends. CDR3 sequence reads: CASSLEGETQYF. The DNA for the CDR3 is TGTGCCAGCAGCTTAGAGGGTGAGACCCAGTACTTC.

The chain couples TRBV19 to TRBJ2-1; 10 positions match TRBD2. The CDR3 length is 16 residues. CDR1 is LNHDA and CDR2 is SQIVND in the germline V gene (reference sequence). Unmatched junction bases numbered 6, after V lost 3 bases and J lost 4 bases. The CDR3 nucleotides read TGTGCCAGTAGTATGACTAGCGGGTCCTCGTACAATGAGCAGTTCTTC. Translation: CASSMTSGSSYNEQFF.

This chain links TRBV6-5 with TRBJ2-7; a weak D match, TRBD2 (5 bases). The ends were cut back, 6 bases at V and 1 base at J, with 7 bases in the middle. Germline loops: CDR1 MNHEY, CDR2 SVGAGI. This CDR3 is built from 12 residues. DNA for the CDR3: TGTGCCAGCAGAAGCGGTTCCTACGAGCAGTACTTC. Its translation: CASRSGSYEQYF.

The chain employs TRBV27 and TRBJ1-1; D unresolved. V lost 4 bases to trimming and J lost 1 base, with 7 bases between them. CDR1 MNHEY and CDR2 SMNVEV come from the germline V gene (reference sequence). The CDR3 length is 13 residues. The CDR3 DNA sequence: TGTGCCAGCAGTTGGGTTTGGAACACTGAAGCTTTCTTT. Translated, it gives CASSWVWNTEAFF.

The V gene is TRBV7-9, the J gene TRBJ1-1; D uncertain. CDR1 is SEHNR, CDR2 FQNEAQ, per germline (reference sequence). CDR3 length equals 13 residues. Trimming cost V 1 base and J 0 bases, with 3 bases left between them. CDR3 sequence: CASSLELNTEAFF. In nucleotides, the CDR3 is TGTGCCAGCAGCTTAGAGTTGAACACTGAAGCTTTCTTT.

The V call is TRBV4-3, the J call TRBJ1-5, with TRBD1 as a possible D gene (5 bases). V was cut by 2 bases and J by 2 bases, with 7 bases left in between. Germline CDR1 LGHNA, CDR2 YSLEER. The length of the CDR3 is 14 residues. The CDR3 DNA reads as TGCGCCAGCAGCCAACAAGGGGGCAATCAGCCCCAGCATTTT. This encodes CASSQQGGNQPQHF.

In DNA form, the CDR3 reads TGTGCCAGCAGCTCGGGAGAGGGGGTGACCCAGTACTTC. Residues: CASSSGEGVTQYF. V and J are TRBV7-3 and TRBJ2-5; the D gene could be TRBD1 or TRBD2 (6 bases each). The V gene lost 4 bases and the J gene lost 7 bases, with 13 bases spanning the gap. The germline gives CDR1 SGHTA, CDR2 FQGTGA. This CDR3 region has 13 residues.

The chain uses TRBV2 and TRBJ2-7; D uncertain. V shed 7 bases and J shed 9 bases, with 19 bases lying between them. Germline lookup yields CDR1 SNHLY and CDR2 FYNNEI. The CDR3 has 13 amino acids. The chain's CDR3 is CASKGELQLGQYV. CDR3 sequence (DNA): TGTGCCAGCAAAGGCGAGCTTCAGCTAGGGCAGTACGTC.

This clone was picked up one time. The V and J genes are TRBV5-1 and TRBJ2-3, with D tentatively TRBD1 or TRBD2 (5 bases each). The CDR3 totals 14 residues. In germline, CDR1 is SGHRS, CDR2 YFSETQ. V lost 4 bases to trimming and J lost 2 bases, with 11 bases between them. The CDR3 region has the DNA TGCGCCAGCAGCGGGGACGGGTTCACAGATACGCAGTATTTT. Translation gives CASSGDGFTDTQYF.

V and J are TRBV6-6 and TRBJ2-7; 8 bases map to TRBD1. J gave up 4 bases and V 8 bases, and 7 bases lay outside the gene matches. This CDR3 has 13 residues. The germline gives CDR1 MNHNY, CDR2 SVGAGI (reference sequence). This CDR3 reads CASEGDRSYEQYF. Written as DNA, the CDR3 is TGTGCCAGCGAAGGGGACAGGAGTTACGAGCAGTACTTC.

J is TRBJ2-7 and V is TRBV5-5; D is unclear. V shed 1 base and J shed 0 bases, with 11 bases lying between them. Germline assignment: CDR1 SGHKS and CDR2 YYEKEE (reference sequence). The CDR3 sequence is 15 residues long. This chain's CDR3 is CASSLSVWSSYEQYF. CDR3 bases: TGTGCCAGCAGCTTGTCTGTCTGGAGCTCCTACGAGCAGTACTTC.

The chain employs TRBV4-3 and TRBJ2-2; D possibly uses TRBD1 or TRBD2 (5 bases each). This CDR3 is 15 amino acids long. The V gene's germline CDR1 is LGHNA and CDR2 YSLEER. The V end was cut by 2 bases, the J end by 3 bases, with 10 bases between. The CDR3 spells CASSQRDPDTGELFF. In DNA, the CDR3 is TGCGCCAGCAGCCAAAGGGACCCCGACACCGGGGAGCTGTTTTTT.

This chain uses TRBV5-1 with TRBJ2-7; 13 bases are a match to TRBD2. The CDR3 sequence is 15 residues long. The V segment lost 0 bases and the J segment 12 bases; nucleotides outside the gene matches: 9. Germline V gene data show CDR1 as SGHRS and CDR2 as YFSETQ. The CDR3 here is CASSLGLAGGQGWYF. For the CDR3, the DNA is TGCGCCAGCAGCTTGGGACTAGCGGGGGGCCAAGGATGGTACTTC.

This clone has just one count. V gene TRBV6-2 or TRBV6-3 combines with J gene TRBJ2-1; D gene ambiguous. The germline CDR1 and CDR2 sequences are MNHEY and SVGEGT. This CDR3 region has 11 residues. The V gene lost 0 bases and the J gene lost 9 bases, with 3 bases spanning the gap. CDR3 nucleotides: TGTGCCAGCAGTTACTCGAGTGAGCAGTTCTTC. Encoded protein: CASSYSSEQFF.

The chain is built from TRBV4-1 and TRBJ1-1, with D possibly being TRBD1 (5 bases). The germline V and J ends were trimmed by 4 bases and 4 bases, with 16 bases remaining between them. Looked up from germline, CDR1 is MGHRA and CDR2 is YSYEKL. CDR3 length: 15 amino acids. CDR3 loop: CASSPQQARGTEAFF. CDR3 nucleotides: TGCGCCAGCAGCCCACAACAGGCGCGGGGCACTGAAGCTTTCTTT.

The CDR3 here is CASSSLPGSETQYF. CDR3 nucleotides: TGTGCCAGCAGCTCCCTCCCAGGGTCGGAGACCCAGTACTTC. The chain is built from TRBV7-6 and TRBJ2-5, with D perhaps matching TRBD1 (5 bases). The ends were cut back, 4 bases at V and 5 bases at J, with 14 bases in the middle. The CDR3 length is 14 residues. Germline assignment: CDR1 SGHVS and CDR2 FNYEAQ. Full variable domain (missing parts from reference TRBV7-6 and TRBJ2-5): GAGVSQSPRYKVTKRGQDVALRCDPISGHVSLYWYRQALGQGPEFLTYFNYEAQQDKSGLPNDRFSAERPEGSISTLTIQRTEQRDSAMYRCASSSLPGSETQYFGPGTRLLVL.

Details on this clone: This specimen includes other DNA sequences encoding the same CDR3. V usage is TRBV5-4 and J usage is TRBJ2-1, with 10 nucleotides matching TRBD1. Germline lookup yields CDR1 SGHNT and CDR2 YYREEE (reference sequence). V lost 5 bases and J lost 4; bases outside the gene matches: 6. This CDR3 is built from 15 residues. The CDR3 sequence is CASRTDRGSYNEQFF. The CDR3 DNA reads TGTGCCAGCAGAACGGACAGGGGGAGTTACAATGAGCAGTTCTTC. Supplemented by reference TRBV5-4 and TRBJ2-1, the full variable domain reads ETGVTQSPTHLIKTRGQQVTLRCSSQSGHNTVSWYQQALGQGPQFIFQYYREEENGRGNFPPRFSGLQFPNYSSELNVNALELDDSALYLCASRTDRGSYNEQFFGPGTRLTVL.